This T cell receptor beta chain was profiled in a study of CD8+CD57+ T cells in acquired aplastic anemia. Across the whole study: Sorted CD4+ plus CD8+ cells gave DNA averaging roughly 3 ug.

The study's findings and limits: Roughly 30 CD8+ CDR3 sequences occurred in both the patients and the controls.

The sample holds many counts of this clonotype. No antigen is known for it. Germline assignment: CDR1 SEHNR and CDR2 FQNEAQ (reference sequence). Trimming removed 3 bases from V and 6 bases from J, with 14 bases in between. This CDR3 has 15 amino acids. By flow cytometry, patients selected for sequencing had shown an expansion of CD8+CD57+ cells. The study sampled blood from patients who had received no therapy. Profiling of TCR beta VDJ combinations and CDR3 sequences used genomic DNA as template. TCRdb called the reads again in MiXCR, with one record for every CDR3 protein. Here the sample spans about 150,000 distinct CDR3 sequences, roughly 50% being singletons.

This chain connects TRBV7-9 to TRBJ1-4; D is possibly TRBD1 (5 bases). This clonotype was sampled from a human donor with aplastic anemia. The material sequenced was sorted CD4+, CD8+, or CD8+CD57+ T cells (not recorded which) from PBMCs. CDR3 in amino acids: CASSLVPGGDEKLFF. DNA for the CDR3: TGTGCCAGCAGCTTGGTTCCGGGGGGAGATGAAAAACTGTTTTTT.